Detailed here is one T cell receptor (beta chain). The antigen remains unidentified. This sample was taken from a study of OX40 agonist ivuxolimab in advanced cancers. Study conclusions and caveats: At 0.1 to 3.0 mg/kg and by week 6, clonal expansion occurred in CD4+ and CD8+ blood T cells.

Sequencing was performed with immunoSEQ multiplex PCR; in TCRdb, only in-frame clones are kept and a portion is missing. Of over 20,000 clones in the sample, approximately 80% were seen once. This CDR3 spans 16 amino acids. Germline V gene lookup returns CDR1 MGHRA and CDR2 YSYEKL. The V and J ends lost 4 bases and 1 base, in that order; junction bases with no gene match: 10. Sequences were derived from CD4+ or CD8+ T cells sorted from blood, sampled in a trial of the OX40 agonist ivuxolimab. This chain links TRBV4-1 with TRBJ2-7, with TRBD2 matching over 7 bases. This receptor was taken from an adult with an advanced solid tumor such as melanoma, head and neck, liver or kidney cancer. CDR3 region: CASSLITGGMSYEQYF. The CDR3 DNA sequence: TGCGCCAGCAGCCTAATAACCGGGGGGATGTCCTACGAGCAGTACTTC.